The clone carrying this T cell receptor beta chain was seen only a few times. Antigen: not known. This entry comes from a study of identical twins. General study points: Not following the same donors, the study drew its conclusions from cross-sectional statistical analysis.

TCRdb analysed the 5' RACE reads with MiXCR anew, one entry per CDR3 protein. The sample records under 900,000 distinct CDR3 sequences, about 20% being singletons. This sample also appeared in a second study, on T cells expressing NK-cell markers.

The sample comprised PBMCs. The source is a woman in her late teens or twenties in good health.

CDR3 amino acids: CAMRDQGSPEQYF. CDR3 sequence (DNA): TGTGCCATGAGGGACCAGGGATCCCCCGAGCAGTACTTC. The chain links TRBV10-3 to TRBJ2-7; possibly TRBD1 or TRBD2 for D (5 bases each). Trimming stripped 9 bases from V and 6 bases from J, with 18 bases between. CDR1 and CDR2 from the germline V gene are ENHRY and SYGVKD. This CDR3 region has 13 residues.